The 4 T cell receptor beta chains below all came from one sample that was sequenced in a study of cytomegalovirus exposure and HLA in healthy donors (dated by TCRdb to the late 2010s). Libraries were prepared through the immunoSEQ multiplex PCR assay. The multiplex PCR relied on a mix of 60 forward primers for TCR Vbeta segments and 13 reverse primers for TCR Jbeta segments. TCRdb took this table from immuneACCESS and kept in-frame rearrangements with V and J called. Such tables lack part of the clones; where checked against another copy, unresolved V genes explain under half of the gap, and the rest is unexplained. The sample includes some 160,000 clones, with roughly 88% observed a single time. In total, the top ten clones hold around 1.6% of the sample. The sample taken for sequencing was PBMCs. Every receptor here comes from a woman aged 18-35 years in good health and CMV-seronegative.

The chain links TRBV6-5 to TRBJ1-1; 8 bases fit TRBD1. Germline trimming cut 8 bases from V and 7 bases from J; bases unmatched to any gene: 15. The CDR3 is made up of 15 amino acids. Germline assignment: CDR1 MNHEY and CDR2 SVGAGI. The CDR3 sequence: CASSNQGARRNEAFF. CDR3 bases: TGTGCCAGCTCAAATCAGGGGGCGCGGAGGAATGAAGCTTTCTTT.

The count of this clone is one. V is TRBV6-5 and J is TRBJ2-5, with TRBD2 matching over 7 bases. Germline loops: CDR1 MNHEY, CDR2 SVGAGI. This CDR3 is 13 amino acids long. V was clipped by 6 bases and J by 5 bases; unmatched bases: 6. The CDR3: CASRIHGGETQYF. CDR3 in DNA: TGTGCCAGCAGGATACACGGGGGGGAGACCCAGTACTTC.

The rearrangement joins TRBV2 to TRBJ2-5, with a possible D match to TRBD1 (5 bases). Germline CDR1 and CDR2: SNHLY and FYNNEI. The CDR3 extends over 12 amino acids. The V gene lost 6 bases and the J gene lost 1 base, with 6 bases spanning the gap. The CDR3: CASRGAQETQYF. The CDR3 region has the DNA TGTGCCAGCAGAGGGGCCCAAGAGACCCAGTACTTC.

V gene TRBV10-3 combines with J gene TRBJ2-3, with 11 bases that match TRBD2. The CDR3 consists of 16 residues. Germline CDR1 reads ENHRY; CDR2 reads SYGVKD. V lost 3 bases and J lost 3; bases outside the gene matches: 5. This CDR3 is CAISDIAGGQTDTQYF. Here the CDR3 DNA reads TGTGCCATCAGTGACATAGCGGGGGGGCAGACAGATACGCAGTATTTT.